These 29 T cell receptor beta chains were all obtained from the same sample, sequenced in a study of CD8 T cells in ankylosing spondylitis. Each CDR3 protein gets one entry after TCRdb re-called the 5' RACE reads with MiXCR. The sample includes approximately 180,000 distinct CDR3 sequences, about 20% of them seen just once. Input material: blood, either unsorted or a sorted T cell fraction (not recorded which). These receptors were collected from a male donor between 5 and 29 years old with ankylosing spondylitis or in good health (not recorded which).

Written as DNA, the CDR3 is TGTGCCAGCAGCCCTACAGACAGGATGAATTCACCCCTCCACTTT. It yields the protein CASSPTDRMNSPLHF. This chain uses TRBV7-6 with TRBJ1-6, with TRBD1 as a possible D gene (6 bases). There are 15 residues in the CDR3. With 5 bases removed from V and 7 bases from J, the gap between germline ends came to 15 bases. Germline V CDR1 and CDR2: SGHVS, FNYEAQ.

This clonotype was observed many times. The rearrangement links TRBV14 to TRBJ2-1; 9 bases agree with TRBD2. The CDR3 loop spans 15 amino acids. V shed 1 base and J 9 bases; nucleotides not matched to a gene: 7. The germline V gene encodes CDR1 SGHDN and CDR2 FVKESK. The CDR3 region is CASSQGVAGVSEQFF. The CDR3 DNA sequence: TGTGCCAGCAGCCAAGGGGTAGCGGGAGTGAGTGAGCAGTTCTTC.

The table lists this clonotype with many counts. The gene calls are TRBV3-1 and TRBJ2-7; unclear D gene. The CDR3 is made up of 8 amino acids. Germline V CDR1 and CDR2: LGHDT, YNNKEL (reference sequence). The CDR3 protein is CASLRLHV. CDR3 sequence (DNA): TGTGCCAGCCTAAGGTTACACGTC.

This clonotype was seen at least ten times. The chain joins TRBV5-1 to TRBJ2-1; 8 positions agree with TRBD2. The CDR3 totals 14 residues. Looked up from germline, CDR1 is SGHRS and CDR2 is YFSETQ. V lost 7 bases, J lost 4 bases, and 7 bases stayed unmatched. CDR3 nucleotides: TGCGCCAGCGCCTCGGCGGGAGGATACAATGAGCAGTTCTTC. Translating it yields CASASAGGYNEQFF.

The V call is TRBV15, the J call TRBJ2-5, with 7 positions matching TRBD2. Per the germline V gene, CDR1 is LNHNV and CDR2 is YYDKDF (reference sequence). This CDR3 is 13 amino acids long. V dropped 4 bases and J dropped 5; count of bases not matched to a gene: 4. The CDR3 nucleotides are TGTGCCACCAGCACGCGGGAGCGGGAGACCCAGTACTTC. Amino acid sequence: CATSTRERETQYF.

This clonotype was recorded at least ten times. V is TRBV28 and J is TRBJ2-5; no definite D call. The germline gives CDR1 MDHEN, CDR2 SYDVKM. Deletions cut 8 bases from V and 3 bases from J, with 16 bases between. The CDR3 length is 14 residues. CDR3 in amino acids: CASSSIMVEETQYF. The CDR3 DNA reads TGTGCCAGCTCTAGTATCATGGTCGAAGAGACCCAGTACTTC.

This clonotype came up a few times. The rearrangement uses TRBV12-3 or TRBV12-4 and TRBJ2-5; D possibly uses TRBD1 or TRBD2 (5 bases each). The CDR3 loop spans 14 amino acids. V shed 7 bases and J shed 1 base, with 13 bases lying between them. The CDR3 coding sequence is TGTGCCAGCACCCTCGGGACCGTCCAAGAGACCCAGTACTTC. It encodes CASTLGTVQETQYF.

The chain combines TRBV7-2 with TRBJ1-5; 7 nucleotides line up with TRBD1. J was trimmed by 5 bases and V by 3 bases; bases with no gene match: 4. Germline values: CDR1 SGHTA, CDR2 FQGNSA. The CDR3 is 14 amino acids. The CDR3 DNA follows: TGTGCCAGCAGCTTGGGACAGCAGCATCAGCCCCAGCATTTT. The encoded protein is CASSLGQQHQPQHF.

This clonotype turned up a few times. This chain joins TRBV19 and TRBJ1-1; D not resolved. The CDR3 runs 14 residues. Trimming stripped 3 bases from V and 1 base from J, with 9 bases between. Germline values: CDR1 LNHDA, CDR2 SQIVND (reference sequence). CDR3 coding DNA: TGTGCCAGTAGTATTGCGGGGTCGAACACTGAAGCTTTCTTT. As protein: CASSIAGSNTEAFF. Full variable domain (outside the CDR3, taken from reference TRBV19 and TRBJ1-1): DGGITQSPKYLFRKEGQNVTLSCEQNLNHDAMYWYRQDPGQGLRLIYYSQIVNDFQKGDIAEGYSVSREKKESFPLTVTSAQKNPTAFYLCASSIAGSNTEAFFGQGTRLTVV.

In its sample, this clonotype was seen many times. The V and J genes are TRBV14 and TRBJ2-1, with D perhaps matching TRBD1 or TRBD2 (5 bases each). CDR1 SGHDN and CDR2 FVKESK come from the germline V gene. This CDR3 has 17 residues. V shed 2 bases and J shed 6 bases, with 20 bases lying between them. The CDR3 here is CASSQRFGTEGSNEQFF. The CDR3 nucleotides read TGTGCCAGCAGCCAACGTTTCGGGACCGAGGGCTCCAATGAGCAGTTCTTC.

This clonotype was seen at least ten times. V usage is TRBV13 and J usage is TRBJ2-7; a weak D match, TRBD2 (6 bases). With 0 bases removed from V and 4 bases from J, the gap between germline ends came to 7 bases. This CDR3 has 13 residues. CDR1 is PRHDT, CDR2 FYEKMQ, per germline (reference sequence). This CDR3 is CASSLGREYEQYV. CDR3 nucleotide sequence: TGTGCCAGCAGCTTAGGCCGGGAGTACGAGCAGTACGTC.

This clonotype was seen only a few times. The chain recombines TRBV20-1 with TRBJ2-7; 9 bases align to TRBD1. The V gene's germline CDR1 is DFQATT and CDR2 SNEGSKA (reference sequence). The trim removed 4 bases at V and 6 bases at J, leaving 7 bases unmatched. This CDR3 is 13 amino acids long. The CDR3 nucleotides are TGCAGTGCTACACCGGGGACAGGGCTCGAGCAGTACGTC. This encodes CSATPGTGLEQYV.

J is TRBJ2-1 and V is TRBV29-1, with 12 bases lining up with TRBD1. The trim removed 5 bases at V and 6 bases at J, leaving 20 bases unmatched. The CDR3 spans 19 residues. Looked up from germline, CDR1 is SQVTM and CDR2 is ANQGSEA. The CDR3 is CSVPRDRGLQSQVINEQFF. The CDR3 DNA reads TGCAGCGTTCCCCGGGACAGGGGGCTTCAGTCGCAGGTGATCAATGAGCAGTTCTTC.

This clonotype was counted at least ten times. V is TRBV20-1 and J is TRBJ1-2; D gene uncertain. CDR1 is DFQATT and CDR2 is SNEGSKA in the germline V gene (reference sequence). The CDR3 loop spans 12 amino acids. The germline V and J ends were trimmed by 5 bases and 8 bases, with 15 bases remaining between them. The CDR3, as DNA: TGCAGTGCTCCGGTCGGGTTCATAGGCTACACCTTC. This translates into CSAPVGFIGYTF.

This clonotype came up many times. J is TRBJ1-4 and V is TRBV20-1, with TRBD1 matching 8 bases. The length of the CDR3 is 15 residues. Per germline, CDR1 DFQATT and CDR2 SNEGSKA (reference sequence). The V gene end was trimmed by 3 bases and the J gene end by 7 bases; junction bases not matched to a gene: 10. CDR3 residues: CSASIGTGRGEKLFF. CDR3 DNA: TGCAGTGCTAGCATCGGGACAGGTCGAGGTGAAAAACTGTTTTTT.

This clonotype was seen many times. V usage is TRBV4-2 and J usage is TRBJ2-1, with D possibly TRBD2 on 6 matching bases. V was clipped by 1 base and J by 8 bases, with 15 bases between them. The CDR3 consists of 15 residues. From germline, CDR1 is LGHNA and CDR2 YNFKEQ. The CDR3 nucleotides read TGTGCCAGCAGCCAAGCGCCTCGGGGCGGGGATGAGCAGTTCTTC. Amino acid sequence: CASSQAPRGGDEQFF.

This clonotype was seen many times. The chain couples TRBV5-1 to TRBJ2-2, with 9 bases lining up with TRBD1. The CDR3 runs to 15 residues. The trim removed 2 bases at V and 5 bases at J, leaving 4 bases unmatched. CDR1 is SGHRS and CDR2 is YFSETQ in the germline V gene. The CDR3 is CASSLRQGETGELFF. In DNA, the CDR3 is TGCGCCAGCAGCTTAAGACAGGGGGAGACCGGGGAGCTGTTTTTT.

In its sample, this clonotype was seen many times. The V and J genes are TRBV20-1 and TRBJ2-1, with 13 positions matching TRBD2. With 0 bases clipped from V and 6 bases from J, the junction kept 5 bases outside the gene matches. The CDR3 is made up of 16 amino acids. Germline lookup yields CDR1 DFQATT and CDR2 SNEGSKA (reference sequence). CDR3 sequence (DNA): TGCAGTGCTAGAGATTGGACTAGCGGGAGCGGCAATGAGCAGTTCTTC. The encoded protein is CSARDWTSGSGNEQFF.

The genes are TRBV20-1 and TRBJ2-1, with 10 positions matching TRBD2. CDR3 length: 15 residues. Germline CDR1 is DFQATT and CDR2 is SNEGSKA (reference sequence). The ends lost 3 bases at V and 4 bases at J; junction bases unmatched: 6. CDR3 nucleotide sequence: TGCAGTGCTAGTGCGGGACTAGCGTTATACAATGAGCAGTTCTTC. It codes for CSASAGLALYNEQFF.

This clonotype was observed at least ten times. The chain combines TRBV20-1 with TRBJ2-5; D gene uncertain. Germline-derived CDR1 and CDR2 are DFQATT and SNEGSKA (reference sequence). Trimming cost V 5 bases and J 5 bases, with 15 bases left between them. CDR3 length: 13 amino acids. The CDR3 protein is CSARRGQRETQYF. The CDR3 DNA reads as TGCAGTGCTCGTCGTGGGCAGCGTGAGACCCAGTACTTC.

This clonotype appeared many times. The chain uses TRBV27 and TRBJ2-3; TRBD2 matches 13 bases. Germline loops: CDR1 MNHEY, CDR2 SMNVEV (reference sequence). The CDR3 covers 15 residues. V gave up 6 bases and J gave up 1 base; unmatched junction bases: 1. CDR3 bases: TGTGCCAGCAGAGGACTAGCGGGAGGCACAGATACGCAGTATTTT. This sequence encodes CASRGLAGGTDTQYF.

This chain connects TRBV29-1 to TRBJ2-3, with 11 positions matching TRBD2. CDR3 length: 14 residues. The germline CDR1 and CDR2 sequences are SQVTM and ANQGSEA. V trimming: 5 bases; J trimming: 3 bases; junction bases outside the gene matches: 4. CDR3 in amino acids: CSVKLAGVTDTQYF. CDR3 in DNA: TGCAGCGTTAAACTAGCGGGAGTAACAGATACGCAGTATTTT.

This clonotype was seen many times. The chain couples TRBV3-1 to TRBJ1-4; D possibly corresponds to TRBD1 (5 bases). Germline-derived CDR1 and CDR2 are LGHDT and YNNKEL (reference sequence). Trimming cost V 0 bases and J 10 bases, with 15 bases left between them. The CDR3 sequence is 15 residues long. The CDR3 region is CASSQDGGPGRKLFF. The DNA for the CDR3 is TGTGCCAGCAGCCAAGATGGGGGTCCTGGTAGAAAACTGTTTTTT.

This clonotype has at least ten counts. The rearrangement joins TRBV27 to TRBJ2-3; possible D gene TRBD1, 5 bases. Trimming stripped 2 bases from V and 5 bases from J, with 8 bases between. CDR3 size: 13 residues. Germline V gene sequence: CDR1 MNHEY, CDR2 SMNVEV (reference sequence). The CDR3 region is CASSLRQKDTQYF. CDR3 DNA sequence: TGTGCCAGCAGTTTACGACAGAAAGATACGCAGTATTTT.

This clonotype was detected a few times. This chain uses TRBV21-1 with TRBJ2-1. TRBV21-1 is described as a pseudogene. This CDR3 comprises 16 residues. Here the CDR3 reads CASSKLGKHSYNEQFF. DNA of the CDR3: TGTGCCAGCAGCAAACTAGGCAAACACTCCTACAATGAGCAGTTCTTC.

This clonotype was detected many times. The rearrangement links TRBV10-3 to TRBJ1-6, with TRBD1 matching over 8 bases. This CDR3 is built from 15 residues. CDR1 and CDR2 (germline): ENHRY, SYGVKD. V lost 5 bases and J lost 7; bases outside the gene matches: 7. CDR3 protein: CAISFTGQGNSPLHF. DNA of the CDR3: TGTGCCATCAGTTTTACCGGACAGGGAAATTCACCCCTCCACTTT.

This clonotype was observed many times. V and J are TRBV12-3 or TRBV12-4 and TRBJ2-3; 7 bases align to TRBD2. V lost 1 base and J lost 5; bases outside the gene matches: 6. This CDR3 spans 15 amino acids. The chain's CDR3 is CASSLEGGPRDTQYF. CDR3 bases: TGTGCCAGCAGTTTAGAGGGAGGGCCAAGAGATACGCAGTATTTT.

This clonotype was seen at least ten times. The chain has TRBV12-3 or TRBV12-4 and TRBJ1-5, with D tentatively TRBD1 (6 bases). The CDR3 has 15 residues. V lost 5 bases to trimming and J lost 1 base, with 12 bases between them. The CDR3 nucleotides are TGTGCCAGCAGTACTACAGGGTTAAGCAATCAGCCCCAGCATTTT. Residues: CASSTTGLSNQPQHF.

The table lists this clonotype with many counts. The chain recombines TRBV12-3 or TRBV12-4 with TRBJ2-2, with TRBD2 matching over 11 bases. Losses at the gene ends were 4 bases for V and 1 base for J; bases not matched to a gene: 2. This CDR3 spans 16 amino acids. CDR3 coding DNA: TGTGCCAGCAGTTCACTAGCGGGAGAGAACACCGGGGAGCTGTTTTTT. Translated: CASSSLAGENTGELFF.